The clone carrying this T cell receptor beta chain has a count of ten or more. It was with unique molecular identifiers that the TCRbeta library was prepared. One entry per CDR3 protein results from TCRdb running MiXCR on the PCR reads. The sample shows roughly 350,000 distinct CDR3 sequences, about 9.4% of them seen only once. The CDR3 is 12 residues long. Germline V gene data show CDR1 as MNHEY and CDR2 as SVGEGT. Trimming removed 10 bases at V and 4 bases at J, with 10 bases between. This sample was included in a study of T-cell reconstitution after alpha-beta-depleted transplantation in children. Sequenced here: PBMCs from the stem cell graft donor, sampled from the stem cell graft. The TCR originated in a human donor who donated a stem cell graft to a child with acute lymphoblastic leukemia. The J gene is TRBJ2-2, the V gene TRBV6-2 or TRBV6-3; no reliable D call. The CDR3 sequence is CATVPVTGELFF. For the CDR3, the DNA is TGTGCCACTGTTCCGGTCACCGGGGAGCTGTTTTTT.